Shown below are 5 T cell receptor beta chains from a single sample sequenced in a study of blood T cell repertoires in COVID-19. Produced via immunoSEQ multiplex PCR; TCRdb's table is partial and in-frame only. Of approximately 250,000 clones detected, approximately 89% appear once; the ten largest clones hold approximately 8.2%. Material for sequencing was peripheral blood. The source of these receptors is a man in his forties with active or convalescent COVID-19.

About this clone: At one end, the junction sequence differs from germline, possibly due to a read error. CDR3 sequence (DNA): TGTGCCACTAACACGCCGTCAGGCTCCCATAATTCACCCCTCCACTTT. Amino acids: CATNTPSGSHNSPLHF. J is TRBJ1-6 and V is TRBV10-3; D remains unclear. Germline CDR1 reads ENHRY; CDR2 reads SYGVKD. The CDR3 length is 16 residues.

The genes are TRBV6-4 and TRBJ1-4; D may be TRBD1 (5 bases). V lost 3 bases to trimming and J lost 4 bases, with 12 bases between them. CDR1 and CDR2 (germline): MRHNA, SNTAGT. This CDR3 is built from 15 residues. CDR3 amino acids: CASSEQAPINEKLFF. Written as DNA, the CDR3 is TGTGCCAGCAGTGAACAGGCACCCATTAATGAAAAACTGTTTTTT.

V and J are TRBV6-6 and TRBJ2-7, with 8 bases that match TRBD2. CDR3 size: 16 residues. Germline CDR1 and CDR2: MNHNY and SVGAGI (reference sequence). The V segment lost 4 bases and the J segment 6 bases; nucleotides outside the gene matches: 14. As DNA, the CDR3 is TGTGCCAGCAGTTCCCGGGGGGGGACTGGCCGTGGCGAGCAGTACTTC. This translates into CASSSRGGTGRGEQYF.

The CDR3 DNA reads as TGTGCCACCAGTGACATGACAGTAAACACCGGGGAGCTGTTTTTT. This sequence encodes CATSDMTVNTGELFF. V is TRBV24-1 and J is TRBJ2-2, with a possible D match to TRBD1 (5 bases). The CDR3 has 15 residues. Germline CDR1 is KGHDR and CDR2 is SFDVKD. Trimming cost V 4 bases and J 2 bases, with 10 bases left between them.

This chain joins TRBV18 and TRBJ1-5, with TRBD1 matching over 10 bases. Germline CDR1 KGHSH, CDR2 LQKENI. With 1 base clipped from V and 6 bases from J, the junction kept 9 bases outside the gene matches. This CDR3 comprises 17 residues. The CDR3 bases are TGTGCCAGCTCACCACGTACGGGGGACAGGGGCGTTCAGCCCCAGCATTTT. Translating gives CASSPRTGDRGVQPQHF.